The sequence of this TCR beta chain was determined in a study of T-cell memory formation after mild COVID-19. Whole-study context: There were largely donor-specific TCR clusters.

TCR alpha and TCR beta cDNA libraries carrying sample barcodes and UMIs were produced by 5'RACE using constant-segment primers. Using its own MiXCR run on the 5' RACE reads, TCRdb lists one record per CDR3 protein. The sample includes approximately 65,000 distinct CDR3 sequences, 9% to 9.5% of them seen just once. Of note for this clonotype: The antigen is unknown.

General study results and limits: A second wave expanding day 15 to 37 was CD4+-biased; contracting clones were balanced.

The germline V and J ends were trimmed by 7 bases and 0 bases, with 10 bases remaining between them. The CDR3 covers 14 residues. Germline V gene data show CDR1 as MNHEY and CDR2 as SVGAGI. The rearrangement links TRBV6-5 to TRBJ1-3; D gene uncertain. The receptor was derived from a young man who had mild COVID-19 (a few samples of this study predate the infection). Cell type and time point are not known. The sequencing input was PBMCs or a T cell subset sorted from them (not recorded which). CDR3 loop: CASTGRSSGNTIYF. CDR3 bases: TGTGCCAGCACCGGACGGAGCTCTGGAAACACCATATATTTT.